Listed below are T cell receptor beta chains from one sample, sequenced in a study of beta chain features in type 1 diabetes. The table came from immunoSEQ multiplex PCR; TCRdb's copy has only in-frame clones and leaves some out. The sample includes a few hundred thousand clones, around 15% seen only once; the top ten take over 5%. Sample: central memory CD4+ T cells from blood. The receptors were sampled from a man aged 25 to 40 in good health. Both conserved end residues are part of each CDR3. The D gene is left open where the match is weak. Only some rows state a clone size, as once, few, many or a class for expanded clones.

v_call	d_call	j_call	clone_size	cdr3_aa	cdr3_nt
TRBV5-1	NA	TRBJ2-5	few	CASSLAPGNGQTQYF	TGCGCCAGCAGCTTGGCCCCAGGCAATGGGCAGACCCAGTACTTC
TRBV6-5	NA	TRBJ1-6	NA	CASKSSSYNSPLHF	TGTGCCAGCAAGTCAAGCTCCTATAATTCACCCCTCCACTTT
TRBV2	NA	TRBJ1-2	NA	CAITKRGSSYGYTF	TGTGCCATCACGAAGAGGGGCAGCTCCTATGGCTACACCTTC
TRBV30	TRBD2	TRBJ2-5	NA	CAWSRLWAGGETQYF	TGTGCCTGGAGTCGACTTTGGGCGGGGGGAGAGACCCAGTACTTC
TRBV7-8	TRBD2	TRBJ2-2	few	CASSPSLAGAGGELFF	TGTGCCAGCAGCCCCTCGCTAGCGGGAGCGGGCGGGGAGCTGTTTTTT
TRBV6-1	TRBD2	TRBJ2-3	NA	CASSEFVGGFTDTQYF	TGTGCCAGCAGTGAATTTGTGGGGGGGTTCACAGATACGCAGTATTTT
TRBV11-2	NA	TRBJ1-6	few	CASSLYGRDNSPLHF	TGTGCCAGCAGCTTATATGGGAGGGATAATTCACCCCTCCACTTT
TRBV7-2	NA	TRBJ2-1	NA	CASSYDSGSYNEQFF	TGTGCCAGCAGCTACGACAGTGGCTCCTACAATGAGCAGTTCTTC
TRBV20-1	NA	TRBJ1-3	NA	CSAEQGDTIYF	TGCAGTGCTGAACAGGGTGACACCATATATTTT
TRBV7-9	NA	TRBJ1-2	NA	CASSSGQPYGYTF	TGTGCCAGCAGCTCCGGACAGCCCTATGGCTACACCTTC
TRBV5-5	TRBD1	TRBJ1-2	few	CASSPDRDYGYTF	TGTGCCAGCAGCCCGGACAGGGACTATGGCTACACCTTC
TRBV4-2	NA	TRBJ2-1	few	CASSQDQEGNEQFF	TGTGCCAGCAGCCAAGATCAGGAAGGGAATGAGCAGTTCTTC
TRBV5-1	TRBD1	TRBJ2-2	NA	CASSQTGSSVTGELFF	TGCGCCAGCAGCCAGACAGGGTCCTCCGTTACCGGGGAGCTGTTTTTT
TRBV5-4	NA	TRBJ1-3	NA	CASSLFGGPSSGNTIYF	TGTGCCAGCAGCTTGTTTGGGGGCCCCAGCTCTGGAAACACCATATATTTT
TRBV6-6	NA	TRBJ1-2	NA	CASSSHLALRDYGYTF	TGTGCCAGCAGTTCCCATCTAGCCCTACGGGACTATGGCTACACCTTC
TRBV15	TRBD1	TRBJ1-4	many	CATSRGRDRGHIGNEKLFF	TGTGCCACCAGCAGAGGCCGGGACAGGGGGCATATTGGGAATGAAAAACTGTTTTTT
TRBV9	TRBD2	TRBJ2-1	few	CASSVVAGGSRSSYNEQFF	TGTGCCAGCAGCGTAGTAGCGGGAGGCTCCCGGAGCTCCTACAATGAGCAGTTCTTC
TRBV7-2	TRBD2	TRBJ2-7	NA	CASSLIAGGGYEQYF	TGTGCCAGCAGCTTAATAGCGGGGGGCGGGTACGAGCAGTACTTC
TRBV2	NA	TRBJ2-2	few	CASSNPLIDGELFF	TGTGCCAGCAGCAACCCTCTAATAGACGGGGAGCTGTTTTTT
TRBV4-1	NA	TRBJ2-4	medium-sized	CASSRGGGNIQYF	TGCGCCAGCAGCCGGGGTGGGGGAAACATTCAGTACTTC
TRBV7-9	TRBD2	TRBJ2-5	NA	CASSSTSGGYQETQYF	TGTGCCAGCAGCTCAACTAGCGGGGGCTACCAAGAGACCCAGTACTTC
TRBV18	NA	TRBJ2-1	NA	CASSPPGGAGSEQFF	TGTGCCAGCTCACCACCGGGCGGGGCCGGTAGTGAGCAGTTCTTC
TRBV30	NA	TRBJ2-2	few	CAWSLWGSGELFF	TGTGCCTGGAGCCTCTGGGGGTCCGGGGAGCTGTTTTTT
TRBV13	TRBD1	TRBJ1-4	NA	CASSETGQGFGREKLFF	TGTGCCAGCAGCGAAACGGGACAGGGATTTGGTAGGGAAAAACTGTTTTTT
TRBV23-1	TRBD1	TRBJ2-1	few	CASSQADRVVNNEQFF	TGCGCCAGCAGCCAAGCGGACAGGGTGGTAAACAATGAGCAGTTCTTC
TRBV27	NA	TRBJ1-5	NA	CASSPRTAYSNQPQHF	TGTGCCAGCAGTCCCCGGACAGCTTATAGCAATCAGCCCCAGCATTTT
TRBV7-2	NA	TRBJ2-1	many	CASSLEGRGYNEQFF	TGTGCCAGCAGCTTAGAAGGCAGGGGCTACAATGAGCAGTTCTTC
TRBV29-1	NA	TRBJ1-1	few	CSVVGGGTEAFF	TGCAGCGTTGTAGGAGGTGGCACTGAAGCTTTCTTT
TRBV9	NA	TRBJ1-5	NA	CASSVGQNSNQPQHF	TGTGCCAGCAGCGTAGGGCAGAATAGCAATCAGCCCCAGCATTTT
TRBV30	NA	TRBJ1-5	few	CAWSTAFNQPQHF	TGTGCCTGGAGTACTGCCTTCAATCAGCCCCAGCATTTT